The 11 T cell receptor beta chains below all came from one sample that was sequenced in a study of cytomegalovirus exposure and HLA in healthy donors. The PCR used 60 Vbeta and 13 Jbeta primers. Clones were read by immunoSEQ multiplex PCR, and TCRdb kept only the in-frame ones, dropping some. The sample shows approximately 140,000 clones, 70% to 80% of them seen only once. What was sequenced was PBMCs. The receptor source for this set is a female donor in good health and CMV-seronegative.

This clone has just a few counts. The chain couples TRBV7-2 to TRBJ2-1; 11 nucleotides agree with TRBD2. The CDR3 contains 15 residues. V lost 3 bases to trimming and J lost 8 bases; unmatched junction nucleotides: 6. CDR1 SGHTA and CDR2 FQGNSA come from the germline V gene. In nucleotides, the CDR3 is TGTGCCAGCAGCTTGATAGCGGGAGGGCCCTATGAGCAGTTCTTC. Protein sequence: CASSLIAGGPYEQFF.

For this clone: Other nucleotide sequences from this sample produce the same CDR3. The J gene is TRBJ2-7, the V gene TRBV28, with a possible D match to TRBD1 (6 bases). This CDR3 is 12 amino acids long. Germline lookup yields CDR1 MDHEN and CDR2 SYDVKM. Trimming left V 6 bases short and J 0 bases short, with 6 bases between. CDR3 sequence reads: CASRGASYEQYF. The DNA for the CDR3 is TGTGCCAGCAGGGGGGCCTCCTACGAGCAGTACTTC.

The chain employs TRBV5-1 and TRBJ2-3; the match to TRBD2 covers 11 bases. The CDR3 covers 17 residues. Germline CDR1 reads SGHRS; CDR2 reads YFSETQ. The V and J ends lost 0 bases and 6 bases, in that order; junction bases with no gene match: 9. CDR3 region: CASSLGLAGGTGDTQYF. The CDR3 DNA follows: TGCGCCAGCAGCTTGGGCCTAGCGGGGGGCACTGGGGATACGCAGTATTTT.

The chain uses TRBV5-8 and TRBJ1-1; possibly TRBD1 for D (6 bases). The CDR3 is 17 residues long. The ends were cut back, 5 bases at V and 4 bases at J, with 24 bases in the middle. Germline CDR1 SGHTS, CDR2 YDEGEE. The DNA of the CDR3 is TGTGCCAGCAGTGTGATGGGGGCGTCGATAATGGCCACTGAAGCTTTCTTT. Translating gives CASSVMGASIMATEAFF.

This chain connects TRBV21-1 to TRBJ2-5; TRBD1 was called by the table and not checked on the DNA. TRBV21-1 is a documented pseudogene. This CDR3 is built from 14 residues. CDR3 sequence (DNA): TGTGCCAGCAGCAAAGTCCCAGGGCAAGAGACCCAGTACTTC. It translates to CASSKVPGQETQYF.

On this clone: At one of its ends the junction is not consistent with the germline gene, which may arise from a read error. This rearrangement joins TRBV4-2 to TRBJ2-1; 7 nucleotides align to TRBD2. The germline V gene has CDR1 LGHNA and CDR2 YNFKEQ. CDR3 size: 17 residues. CDR3 residues: CASGQDEASGPYNEQFF. As DNA, the CDR3 is TGTGCCAGCGGCCAAGATGAAGCTAGCGGACCTTACAATGAGCAGTTCTTC.

V is TRBV9 and J is TRBJ1-1; TRBD1 aligns across 11 bases. This CDR3 has 16 residues. Looked up from germline, CDR1 is SGDLS and CDR2 is YYNGEE. J gave up 7 bases and V 1 base, and 9 bases lay outside the gene matches. CDR3 coding DNA: TGTGCCAGCAGCGTACTCCCGGACAGGGGGCTGGGTGAAGCTTTCTTT. Translating it yields CASSVLPDRGLGEAFF.

The V and J genes are TRBV30 and TRBJ2-3, with D possibly TRBD2 on 5 matching bases. The V and J ends lost 4 bases and 2 bases respectively, with 13 bases between them. This CDR3 has 14 amino acids. Germline values: CDR1 GTSNPN, CDR2 SVGIG (reference sequence). The CDR3 sequence: CAWTPGDYTDTQYF. CDR3 bases: TGTGCCTGGACCCCAGGTGACTACACAGATACGCAGTATTTT.

V is TRBV7-2 and J is TRBJ2-3; a weak D match, TRBD1 (5 bases). The CDR3 is 14 residues long. The ends were cut back, 4 bases at V and 1 base at J, with 9 bases in the middle. Germline V gene sequence: CDR1 SGHTA, CDR2 FQGNSA. The CDR3 DNA reads as TGTGCCAGCAGCTCTGACAGTGGCACAGATACGCAGTATTTT. As protein: CASSSDSGTDTQYF.

The V and J genes are TRBV6-5 and TRBJ1-5, with D unresolved. The CDR3 is 15 residues long. Per germline, CDR1 MNHEY and CDR2 SVGAGI. Trimming cost V 6 bases and J 4 bases, with 16 bases left between them. The CDR3 coding sequence is TGTGCCAGCAGCCTAGCGGTTGACTGGAATCAGCCCCAGCATTTT. Translation: CASSLAVDWNQPQHF.

The rearrangement links TRBV15 to TRBJ1-4, with 9 positions matching TRBD1. The CDR3 extends over 15 amino acids. The V and J ends lost 5 bases and 7 bases, in that order; junction bases with no gene match: 8. Looked up from germline, CDR1 is LNHNV and CDR2 is YYDKDF (reference sequence). CDR3: CATSAQQGAREKLFF. CDR3 coding DNA: TGTGCCACCAGCGCCCAACAGGGGGCTCGTGAAAAACTGTTTTTT.